This TCR beta chain was sequenced in a study of blood T cell repertoires in COVID-19. Background on the study: Researchers got acute and convalescent COVID-19 samples from the United States, Italy and Spain. PBMCs, B-cell-depleted T cells, or T cells were the source of the cDNA or gDNA that made up the material.

The CDR3 spans 16 residues. V lost 7 bases, J lost 3 bases, and 20 bases lay in between. Germline loops: CDR1 SGHTA, CDR2 FQGTGA. The authors' processing: Estimation of nucleated cell counts was performed using reference gene primer amplification. The protocol was immunoSEQ multiplex PCR, while the TCRdb copy is restricted to in-frame clones and leaves out a portion. V, J and clone size reflect that table, while D and trimming were determined from the DNA. The sample shows 110,000 or so clones, more than 60% of them seen only once. This TCR was recovered from a man aged 70 or older with acute or convalescent COVID-19. The sequenced sample was peripheral blood. V and J are TRBV7-3 and TRBJ2-3; perhaps TRBD2 as D (5 bases). This CDR3 is CASTPSIGVGTDTQYF. In DNA form, the CDR3 reads TGTGCCAGCACCCCTAGTATCGGGGTTGGGACAGATACGCAGTATTTT.